This TCR beta chain was retrieved from a study of early T cells in non-severe SARS-CoV-2 infection. Study summary: Unsorted whole-blood RNA was sequenced in bulk, leaving chains unpaired. Study results and caveats: VDJdb-based annotation leaned toward anti-spike CD8 responses and missed private and CD4 specificities.

Regarding this clonotype: The antigen is unknown.

Each cDNA molecule carried a unique molecular identifier. A single record per CDR3 protein comes from TCRdb applying MiXCR to the 5' RACE reads. Of 50,000 to 65,000 distinct CDR3 sequences in the sample, about 9.7% were seen once. The sequenced material came from whole blood. This receptor was taken from an adult who was a healthcare worker with PCR-confirmed SARS-CoV-2 infection or an uninfected control (not recorded which).

The chain's CDR3 is CATSDPQADTGNQPQHF. CDR3 in DNA: TGTGCCACCAGTGATCCCCAGGCGGATACTGGAAATCAGCCCCAGCATTTT. The V gene is TRBV24-1, the J gene TRBJ1-5; no reliable D call. The CDR3 sequence is 17 residues long. V was pared by 3 bases and J by 4 bases, with 18 bases between. Germline V gene sequence: CDR1 KGHDR, CDR2 SFDVKD.